Below, 10 T cell receptor beta chains from the same sample are listed, as sequenced in a study of Graves' ophthalmopathy and Graves' hyperthyroidism. From RNA, the CDR3 regions of TCR beta chains were amplified and sequenced. HTBI primers primed a first-round RT-PCR, and a second-round multiplex PCR followed. TCRdb processed the multiplex PCR reads anew with MiXCR; each CDR3 protein has one entry. The data hold 200,000 to 300,000 distinct CDR3 sequences, with around 50% observed a single time. Sequencing input: peripheral blood. These TCRs come from an adult man with Graves' ophthalmopathy.

This clonotype appeared a few times. The rearrangement uses TRBV6-5 and TRBJ1-1; possibly TRBD1 for D (6 bases). V gave up 2 bases and J gave up 5 bases, with 15 bases separating them. Looked up from germline, CDR1 is MNHEY and CDR2 is SVGAGI. CDR3 length: 15 amino acids. The DNA for the CDR3 is TGTGCCAGCAGTTACACGACAGGATTAGGTACTGAAGCTTTCTTT. This sequence encodes CASSYTTGLGTEAFF.

The rearrangement joins TRBV12-3 or TRBV12-4 to TRBJ1-2; no clear D. The V gene lost 5 bases and the J gene lost 8 bases, with 9 bases spanning the gap. There are 11 residues in the CDR3. The DNA of the CDR3 is TGTGCCAGCAGTGCCCGGGCGGGCTACACCTTC. Its translation: CASSARAGYTF.

This sequence joins TRBV7-8 and TRBJ1-1; possible D gene TRBD1, 5 bases. This CDR3 region has 14 residues. CDR1 SGHVS and CDR2 FQNEAQ come from the germline V gene. Trimming cost V 5 bases and J 2 bases, with 12 bases left between them. CDR3 amino acids: CASSQTDLNTEAFF. For the CDR3, the DNA is TGTGCCAGCAGCCAGACAGACCTCAACACTGAAGCTTTCTTT.

Ten or more counts support this clonotype. This chain uses TRBV10-3 with TRBJ1-5; D uncertain. This CDR3 has 13 residues. Germline assignment: CDR1 ENHRY and CDR2 SYGVKD. The ends were cut back, 2 bases at V and 3 bases at J, with 5 bases in the middle. This chain's CDR3 is CAISEGFNQPQHF. The DNA for the CDR3 is TGTGCCATCAGTGAGGGGTTCAATCAGCCCCAGCATTTT.

CDR3 loop: CASSDEEEQYF. The DNA for the CDR3 is TGTGCCAGCAGTGATGAGGAGGAGCAGTACTTC. This chain joins TRBV2 and TRBJ2-7; unclear D gene. Germline V CDR1 and CDR2: SNHLY, FYNNEI. The CDR3 extends over 11 amino acids. Trimming took off 3 bases at V and 7 bases at J, with 7 bases between the two ends.

J is TRBJ1-2 and V is TRBV19; D unclear. This CDR3 has 12 residues. Germline CDR1 is LNHDA and CDR2 is SQIVND (reference sequence). V was clipped by 4 bases and J by 4 bases, with 7 bases between them. CDR3 coding DNA: TGTGCCAGTAGTAAACAGACCTATGGCTACACCTTC. It encodes CASSKQTYGYTF. Full variable domain (outside the CDR3, taken from reference TRBV19 and TRBJ1-2): DGGITQSPKYLFRKEGQNVTLSCEQNLNHDAMYWYRQDPGQGLRLIYYSQIVNDFQKGDIAEGYSVSREKKESFPLTVTSAQKNPTAFYLCASSKQTYGYTFGSGTRLTVV.

This clonotype was detected only a few times. The gene calls are TRBV9 and TRBJ2-5; a possible D gene is TRBD1 (5 bases). Deletions cut 4 bases from V and 5 bases from J, with 12 bases between. The CDR3 has 13 amino acids. From germline, CDR1 is SGDLS and CDR2 YYNGEE. CDR3 nucleotides: TGTGCCAGCAGCCAGGGCAGGTCGGAGACCCAGTACTTC. This gives the protein CASSQGRSETQYF.

This clonotype has ten or more counts. This chain uses TRBV13 with TRBJ1-1; D remains ambiguous. This CDR3 spans 12 amino acids. CDR1 PRHDT and CDR2 FYEKMQ come from the germline V gene (reference sequence). V was shortened by 5 bases and J by 8 bases, with 12 bases between the two germline ends. The CDR3: CASSPGGIEAFF. CDR3 in DNA: TGTGCCAGCAGCCCAGGAGGAATCGAAGCTTTCTTT.

At least ten counts were recorded for this clonotype. The chain uses TRBV10-3 and TRBJ1-2; D may be TRBD1 (6 bases). Germline CDR1 is ENHRY and CDR2 is SYGVKD. The CDR3 is made up of 12 amino acids. With 6 bases removed from V and 5 bases from J, the gap between germline ends came to 10 bases. CDR3 nucleotide sequence: TGTGCCATCAGACAGGGCCAATATGGCTACACCTTC. Translated, it gives CAIRQGQYGYTF.

The chain joins TRBV2 to TRBJ2-7, with 8 positions matching TRBD2. The CDR3 spans 14 residues. Trimming removed 4 bases from V and 5 bases from J; junction bases left unmatched: 7. From germline, CDR1 is SNHLY and CDR2 FYNNEI. CDR3 sequence: CASSVLETSDEQYF. The CDR3 DNA sequence: TGTGCCAGCAGTGTGTTGGAGACTAGCGACGAGCAGTACTTC.